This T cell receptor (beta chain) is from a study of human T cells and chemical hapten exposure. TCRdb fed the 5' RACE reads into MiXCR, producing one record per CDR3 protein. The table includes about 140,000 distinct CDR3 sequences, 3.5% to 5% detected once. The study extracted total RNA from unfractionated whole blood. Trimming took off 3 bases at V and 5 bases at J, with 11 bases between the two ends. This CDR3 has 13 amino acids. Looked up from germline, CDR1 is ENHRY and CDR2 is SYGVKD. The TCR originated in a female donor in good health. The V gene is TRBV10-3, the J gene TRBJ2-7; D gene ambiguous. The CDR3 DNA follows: TGTGCCATCAGTGACAACGGCCCGGACGAGCAGTACTTC. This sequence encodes CAISDNGPDEQYF.